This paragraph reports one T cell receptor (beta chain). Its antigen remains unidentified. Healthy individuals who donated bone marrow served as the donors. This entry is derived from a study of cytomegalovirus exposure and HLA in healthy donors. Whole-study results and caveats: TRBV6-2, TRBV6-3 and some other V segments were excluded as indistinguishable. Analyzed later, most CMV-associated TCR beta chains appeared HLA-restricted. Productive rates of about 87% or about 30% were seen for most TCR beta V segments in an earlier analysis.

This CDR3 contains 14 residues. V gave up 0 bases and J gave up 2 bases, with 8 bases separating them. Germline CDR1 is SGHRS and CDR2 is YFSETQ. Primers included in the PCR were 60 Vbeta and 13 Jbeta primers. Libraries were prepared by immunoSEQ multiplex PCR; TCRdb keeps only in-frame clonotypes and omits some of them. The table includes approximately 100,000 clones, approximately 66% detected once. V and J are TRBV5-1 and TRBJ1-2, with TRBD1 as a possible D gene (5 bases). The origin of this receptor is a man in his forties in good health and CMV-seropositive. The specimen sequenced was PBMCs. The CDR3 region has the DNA TGCGCCAGCAGCTTGGAGGGGATAAACTATGGCTACACCTTC. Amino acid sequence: CASSLEGINYGYTF. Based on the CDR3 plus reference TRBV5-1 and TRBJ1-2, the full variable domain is KAGVTQTPRYLIKTRGQQVTLSCSPISGHRSVSWYQQTPGQGLQFLFEYFSETQRNKGNFPGRFSGRQFSNSRSEMNVSTLELGDSALYLCASSLEGINYGYTFGSGTRLTVV.